This T cell receptor beta chain is drawn from a study of radiotherapy plus CTLA-4 blockade in lung cancer. Study-wide results and limits: In blood, after radiotherapy plus ipilimumab, tumor-derived TCR clones expanded.

Libraries were prepared by immunoSEQ multiplex PCR; TCRdb keeps only in-frame clonotypes and omits some of them. This table holds tens of thousands of clones, around four fifths found once. In regard to this clone: Its cognate antigen is unknown.

The sample was peripheral blood, taken from a patient treated with radiotherapy plus ipilimumab. The sequence was obtained from a human donor with non-small cell lung cancer who had a partial response to radiotherapy plus ipilimumab.

The CDR3 here is CASSGDGGGYEQYF. The CDR3 nucleotides read TGTGCCAGCTCTGGGGACGGGGGAGGTTACGAGCAGTACTTC. The V call is TRBV18, the J call TRBJ2-7; D may be TRBD2 (6 bases). V was shortened by 6 bases and J by 4 bases, with 16 bases between the two germline ends. Germline CDR1 is KGHSH and CDR2 is LQKENI. There are 14 residues in the CDR3.